These 11 T cell receptor beta chains were sequenced from one sample in a study of Ad26.COV2.S vaccination and SARS-CoV-2 variants. Noted treatment: roughly 20 received Ad26.COV2.S at low or high dose, single or two shots; about five received placebo; per-sample allocation not given. Sample collection was performed on day 63 after the first vaccine or placebo injection. Assay: immunoSEQ multiplex PCR; the TCRdb copy retains only in-frame clones and omits some. The data hold roughly 500,000 clones, with approximately 88% observed a single time. The starting material was peripheral blood, obtained in a trial of Ad26.COV2.S vaccine versus placebo. These receptors all stem from a person between 18 and 65 years old who received the Ad26.COV2.S COVID-19 vaccine or a placebo.

The chain employs TRBV7-2 and TRBJ2-5; D gene unclear. The CDR3 runs 15 residues. CDR1 and CDR2 from the germline V gene are SGHTA and FQGNSA. V dropped 2 bases and J dropped 7 bases, with 17 bases sitting between them. The CDR3 DNA is TGTGCCAGCAGCTTATCCGTGACCAAAGGCGGGACCCAGTACTTC. Residues: CASSLSVTKGGTQYF.

The genes are TRBV5-1 and TRBJ1-1; possible D gene TRBD1, 5 bases. V dropped 4 bases and J dropped 3 bases, with 13 bases sitting between them. The CDR3 is made up of 14 amino acids. Germline CDR1 and CDR2: SGHRS and YFSETQ. The CDR3 reads CASSAAPRDTEAFF. CDR3 nucleotide sequence: TGCGCCAGCAGCGCGGCCCCCAGGGACACTGAAGCTTTCTTT.

The chain links TRBV27 to TRBJ2-1, with 10 bases lining up with TRBD2. Trimming at V came to 4 bases and at J to 6 bases, leaving 12 bases not matched to a gene. The germline V gene encodes CDR1 MNHEY and CDR2 SMNVEV (reference sequence). CDR3 size: 17 residues. The CDR3 DNA reads as TGTGCCAGCAGTTATACTAGCGGGACGTCAAGCGTCAATGAGCAGTTCTTC. Amino acids: CASSYTSGTSSVNEQFF.

A note on this clone: At the DNA level, this CDR3 is encoded by other sequences in the same sample as well. This sequence joins TRBV28 and TRBJ1-2, with D perhaps matching TRBD1 (5 bases). There are 12 residues in the CDR3. Per germline, CDR1 MDHEN and CDR2 SYDVKM. V lost 5 bases, J lost 8 bases, and 12 bases lay in between. CDR3 sequence reads: CASSQGEYGYTF. The CDR3 DNA reads as TGTGCCAGCAGTCAAGGGGAGTACGGCTACACCTTC.

V and J are TRBV5-4 and TRBJ1-2; D may be TRBD1 (5 bases). CDR1 is SGHNT, CDR2 YYREEE, per germline (reference sequence). V was pared by 4 bases and J by 8 bases, with 18 bases between. The CDR3 has 14 amino acids. CDR3 sequence reads: CASSLTGTLWGYTF. CDR3 coding DNA: TGTGCCAGCAGCCTCACCGGGACCCTTTGGGGCTACACCTTC.

The table lists this clone with a few counts. The chain links TRBV12-3 or TRBV12-4 to TRBJ2-1; D uncertain. The V end lost 3 bases, the J end lost 10 bases, and 13 bases lay between the germline ends. The CDR3 contains 13 residues. CDR3 amino acids: CASSFGPAREQFF. In nucleotides, the CDR3 is TGTGCCAGCAGTTTTGGTCCGGCACGCGAGCAGTTCTTC.

To note about this clone: The sample has other DNA sequences that encode this CDR3 too. The rearrangement joins TRBV3-1 (or the pseudogene TRBV3-2) to TRBJ1-2, with unresolved D. V shed 1 base and J shed 1 base, with 1 base lying between them. The CDR3 covers 12 residues. CDR1 is LGHDT, CDR2 YNNKEL, per germline (reference sequence). The CDR3 DNA reads as TGTGCCAGCAGCCAAGGTAACTATGGCTACACCTTC. It translates to CASSQGNYGYTF.

This clone was picked up one time. This chain links TRBV2 with TRBJ2-7; D call uncertain. Germline V gives CDR1 SNHLY, CDR2 FYNNEI. The CDR3 contains 10 residues. Trimming took off 4 bases at V and 4 bases at J, with 2 bases between the two ends. As DNA, the CDR3 is TGTGCCAGCAGTGTATACGAGCAGTACTTC. It codes for CASSVYEQYF.

This chain joins TRBV5-8 and TRBJ2-6; D is possibly TRBD1 or TRBD2 (6 bases each). V lost 2 bases to trimming and J lost 3 bases, with 15 bases between them. Germline V CDR1 and CDR2: SGHTS, YDEGEE. The CDR3 sequence is 17 residues long. The CDR3 here is CASSFMGGGIGANVLTF. In DNA, the CDR3 is TGTGCCAGCAGCTTTATGGGGGGCGGAATTGGGGCCAACGTCCTGACTTTC.

The rearrangement uses TRBV6-5 and TRBJ2-7, with 8 bases matching TRBD1. Germline V gene sequence: CDR1 MNHEY, CDR2 SVGAGI. The CDR3 is made up of 14 amino acids. The V and J ends lost 6 bases and 1 base, in that order; junction bases with no gene match: 5. CDR3 DNA: TGTGCCAGCAGCCTTACAGGGGGGTCCTACGAGCAGTACTTC. Translation gives CASSLTGGSYEQYF.

The gene calls are TRBV11-2 and TRBJ2-1; 7 bases agree with TRBD2. The junction had 7 bases not matched to a gene; V was cut back by 8 bases and J by 0 bases. The CDR3 loop spans 15 amino acids. Per germline, CDR1 SGHAT and CDR2 FQNNGV. The CDR3 DNA sequence: TGTGCCAGCGGCGAGCGGGACTCCTCCTACAATGAGCAGTTCTTC. It is translated as CASGERDSSYNEQFF.